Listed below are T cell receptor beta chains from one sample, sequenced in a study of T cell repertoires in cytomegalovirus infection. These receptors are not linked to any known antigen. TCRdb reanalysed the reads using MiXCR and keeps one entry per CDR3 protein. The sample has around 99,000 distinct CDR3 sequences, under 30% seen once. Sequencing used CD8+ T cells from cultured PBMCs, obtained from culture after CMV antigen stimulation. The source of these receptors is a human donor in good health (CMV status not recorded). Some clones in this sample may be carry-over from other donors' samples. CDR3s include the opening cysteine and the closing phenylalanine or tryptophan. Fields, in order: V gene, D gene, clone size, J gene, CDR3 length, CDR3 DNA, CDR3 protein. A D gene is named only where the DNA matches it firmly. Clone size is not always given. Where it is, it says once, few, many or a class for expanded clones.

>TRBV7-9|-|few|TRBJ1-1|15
TGTGCCAGCAGCTTACGAGGGGCATTGAACACTGAAGCTTTCTTT
CASSLRGALNTEAFF
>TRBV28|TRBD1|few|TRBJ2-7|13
TGTGCCAGCAGATACAGGGGGTCCTACGAGCAGTACTTC
CASRYRGSYEQYF
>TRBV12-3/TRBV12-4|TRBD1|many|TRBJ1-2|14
TGTGCCAGCAGTTTAACTCAGGGGGCTGAGGGCTACACCTTC
CASSLTQGAEGYTF
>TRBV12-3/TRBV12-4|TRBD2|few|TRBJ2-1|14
TGTGCCAGCAGTCATAGCGGGGGGGCGGATGAGCAGTTCTTC
CASSHSGGADEQFF
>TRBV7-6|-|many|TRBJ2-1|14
TGTGCCAGCAGCTTAGTAGGAGTAGCCAATGAGCAGTTCTTC
CASSLVGVANEQFF
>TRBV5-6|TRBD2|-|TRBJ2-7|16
TGTGCCAGCAGCTTGGACCTCGGGAGGGATCTCTACGAGCAGTACTTC
CASSLDLGRDLYEQYF
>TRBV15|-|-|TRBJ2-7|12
TGTGCCACCAGCGGAGAGACCTACGAGCAGTACTTC
CATSGETYEQYF
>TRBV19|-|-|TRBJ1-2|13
TGTGCCAGTAGTATGGGCGTTCCGAATGGCTACACCTTC
CASSMGVPNGYTF
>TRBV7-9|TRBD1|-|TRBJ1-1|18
TGTGCCAGCAGAGACCCCCTTAAGGGGACAGGAATGAACACTGAAGCTTTCTTT
CASRDPLKGTGMNTEAFF
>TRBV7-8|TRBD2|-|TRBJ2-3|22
TGTGCCAGCAGCTCCTACCCGGGGTTCGATACTAGCGGGGGGACTAGCACAGATACGCAGTATTTT
CASSSYPGFDTSGGTSTDTQYF
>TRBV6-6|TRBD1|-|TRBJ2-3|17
TGTGCCAGCAGTTACTCGCTTTGGGGACAGGGCACAGATACGCAGTATTTT
CASSYSLWGQGTDTQYF
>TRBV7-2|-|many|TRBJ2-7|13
TGTGCCAGCAGCTCGGACAGTCGATACGAGCAGTACTTC
CASSSDSRYEQYF
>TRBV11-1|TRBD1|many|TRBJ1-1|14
TGTGCCAGCAGCTTAATATCGACAGGGACTGAAGCTTTCTTT
CASSLISTGTEAFF
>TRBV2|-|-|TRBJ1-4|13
TGTGCCAGCAGTGAACGGAATAATGAAAAACTGTTTTTT
CASSERNNEKLFF
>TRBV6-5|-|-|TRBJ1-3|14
TGTGCCAGCAGTTATACAAATGCCGGGGACACCATATATTTT
CASSYTNAGDTIYF
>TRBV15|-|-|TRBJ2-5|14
TGTGCCACCAGAGCCTTTGGGTACCAAGAGACCCAGTACTTC
CATRAFGYQETQYF
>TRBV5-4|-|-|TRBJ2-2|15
TGTGCCAGCAGCACTTTTGGATTGAACACCGGGGAGCTGTTTTTT
CASSTFGLNTGELFF
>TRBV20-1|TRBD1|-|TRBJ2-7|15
TGCAGTGCTAGAGGCCTGGGACAGGGAGCCTACGAGCAGTACTTC
CSARGLGQGAYEQYF
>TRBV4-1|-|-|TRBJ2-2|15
TGCGCCAGCAGCCCCGGGGCCCTGGACACCGGGGAGCTGTTTTTT
CASSPGALDTGELFF
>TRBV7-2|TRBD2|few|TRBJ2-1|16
TGTGCCAGCAGCTTAGTCGCTAGCGGGACCTACAATGAGCAGTTCTTC
CASSLVASGTYNEQFF
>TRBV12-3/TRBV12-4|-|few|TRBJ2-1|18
TGTGCCAGCAGTTCCCACGGGACTGATCTCTCTTTCGTGAATGAGCAGTTCTTC
CASSSHGTDLSFVNEQFF
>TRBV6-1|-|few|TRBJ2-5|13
TGTGCCAGCAGTTACCTCCGGCAAGAGACCCAGTACTTC
CASSYLRQETQYF
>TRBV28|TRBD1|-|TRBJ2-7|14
TGTGCCAGCAGTTCAGGACAGGCGGTTTACGAGCAGTACTTC
CASSSGQAVYEQYF
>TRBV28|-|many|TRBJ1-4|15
TGTGCCAGCAGAGGACATCGGGAGACTAATGAAAAACTGTTTTTT
CASRGHRETNEKLFF
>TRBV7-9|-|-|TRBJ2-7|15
TGTGCCAGCAGCACATCCAGGTCTAGCTCCTACGAGCAGTACTTC
CASSTSRSSSYEQYF
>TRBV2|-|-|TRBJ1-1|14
TGTGCCAGCAGTGCGTATTTCGAGAACACTGAAGCTTTCTTT
CASSAYFENTEAFF
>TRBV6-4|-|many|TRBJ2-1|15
TGTGCCAGCAGTGACTCTGCGGGGGCCCACGGTGAGCAGTTCTTC
CASSDSAGAHGEQFF
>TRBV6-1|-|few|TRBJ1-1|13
TGTGCCAGCAGTGAAGTATCGAACACTGAAGCTTTCTTT
CASSEVSNTEAFF
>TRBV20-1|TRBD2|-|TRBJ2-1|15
TGCAGTGCCTCTTCGGCTAGCGGAGTTTGGGATGAGCAGTTCTTC
CSASSASGVWDEQFF
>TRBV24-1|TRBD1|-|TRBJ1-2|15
TGTGCCACCAGTGATCCCGGGACAGGGGTTGATGGCTACACCTTC
CATSDPGTGVDGYTF
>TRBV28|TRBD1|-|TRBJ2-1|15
TGTGCCAGCAGGACAGGGGCTCCTGCATACAATGAGCAGTTCTTC
CASRTGAPAYNEQFF
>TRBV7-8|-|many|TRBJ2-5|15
TGTGCCAGCAGCTTAGCCCCCGGGGTACAAGAGACCCAGTACTTC
CASSLAPGVQETQYF
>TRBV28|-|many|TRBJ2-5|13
TGTGCCAGCAGTTTGCTTCGGCGGGAGACCCAGTACTTC
CASSLLRRETQYF
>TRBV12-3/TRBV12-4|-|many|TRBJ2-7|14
TGTGCCAGCAGTTTAGGGCCCGGGGGCTACGAGCAGTACTTC
CASSLGPGGYEQYF
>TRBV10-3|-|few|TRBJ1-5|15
TGTGCCATCAGTGATAGGGTGGCAAGCAATCAGCCCCAGCATTTT
CAISDRVASNQPQHF
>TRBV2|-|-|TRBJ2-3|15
TGTGCCAGCAGTACCCTTGCGGGGGCCCGAGATACGCAGTATTTT
CASSTLAGARDTQYF
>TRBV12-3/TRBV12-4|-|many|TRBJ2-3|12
TGTGCCAGCAGTTTAGCACCGGATACGCAGTATTTT
CASSLAPDTQYF
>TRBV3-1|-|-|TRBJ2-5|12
TGTGCCAGCAGCCCGTCCGAAGGGACCCAGTACTTC
CASSPSEGTQYF
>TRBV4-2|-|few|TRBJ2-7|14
TGTGCCAGCAGCCAAGCGGCAGGGGCGTACGAGCAGTACTTC
CASSQAAGAYEQYF
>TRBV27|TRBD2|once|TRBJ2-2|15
TGTGCCAGCACCTTAGCGGGAGGGGGCACCGGGGAGCTGTTTTTT
CASTLAGGGTGELFF
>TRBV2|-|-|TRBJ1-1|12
TGTGCCAGCATCAACTGGAACACTGAAGCTTTCTTT
CASINWNTEAFF
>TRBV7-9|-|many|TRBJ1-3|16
TGTGCCAGCAGCCCCCCGAGTGGGGATCCTGGAAACACCATATATTTT
CASSPPSGDPGNTIYF
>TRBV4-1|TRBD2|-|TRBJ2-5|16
TGCGCCACCTCCCTCCTAGCGGGGGATGGGGGAGAGACCCAGTACTTC
CATSLLAGDGGETQYF
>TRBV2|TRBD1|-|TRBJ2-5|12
TGTGCCAGTAGAGGGGGCAGCGAGACCCAGTACTTC
CASRGGSETQYF
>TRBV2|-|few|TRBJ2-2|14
TGTGCCAGCAAAGATATCGCGAACACCGGGGAGCTGTTTTTT
CASKDIANTGELFF
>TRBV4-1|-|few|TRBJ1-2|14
TGCGCCAGCAGCCAAGGTACTGGTACCTATGGCTACACCTTC
CASSQGTGTYGYTF
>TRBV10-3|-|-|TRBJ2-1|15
TGTGCCACCCGCCGACCCGAGGGCTCCTACAATGAGCAGTTCTTC
CATRRPEGSYNEQFF
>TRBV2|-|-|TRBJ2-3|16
TGTGCCAGCAGTGTAGCGGCGGTTTTTGGGCGGGATACGCAGTATTTT
CASSVAAVFGRDTQYF
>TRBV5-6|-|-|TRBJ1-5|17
TGTGCCAGCAGCTTAGGAGGAGACTACATTAGCAATCAGCCCCAGCATTTT
CASSLGGDYISNQPQHF
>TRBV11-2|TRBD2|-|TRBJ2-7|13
TGTGCCAGCGGACCGGGGGGCTCCTACGAGCAGTACTTC
CASGPGGSYEQYF
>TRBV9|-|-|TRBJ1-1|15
TGTGCCAGCAACCGGGGGGCCGGCATGAACACTGAAGCTTTCTTT
CASNRGAGMNTEAFF
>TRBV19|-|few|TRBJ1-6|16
TGTGCCAGTAGTCCTTCGACAGGCGCCTATAATTCACCCCTCCACTTT
CASSPSTGAYNSPLHF
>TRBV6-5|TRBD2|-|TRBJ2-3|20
TGTGCCAGCAGTTACTCGCCATCCGTTCTCCTAGCGGGGGGGCCAAATACGCAGTATTTT
CASSYSPSVLLAGGPNTQYF
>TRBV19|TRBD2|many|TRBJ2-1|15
TGTGCCAGTAGTTGGGGACTAGCGGGGAGCAATGAGCAGTTCTTC
CASSWGLAGSNEQFF